This TCR beta chain was identified in a study of blood T cell repertoires in COVID-19. Study-wide background: Specimens from acute and convalescent COVID-19 originated in the United States, Italy and Spain. Sample material is recorded as cDNA or gDNA derived from T cells, B-cell-depleted T cells, or PBMCs.

The CDR3 has 15 residues. Germline values: CDR1 MNHNS, CDR2 SASEGT. With 2 bases removed from V and 8 bases from J, the gap between germline ends came to 18 bases. The protocol was immunoSEQ multiplex PCR, while the TCRdb copy is restricted to in-frame clones and leaves out a portion. The data show 100,000 to 120,000 clones, with 72% seen just once and 6% to 8% held by the top ten. This clone was counted once. The sequencing input was peripheral blood. This TCR was recovered from a woman aged 60-70 years with acute or convalescent COVID-19. The chain links TRBV6-1 to TRBJ1-2; no reliable D call. The CDR3 coding sequence is TGTGCCAGCAGTGAACTCCGGAGGAACAATGGCGGCTACACCTTC. Its translation is CASSELRRNNGGYTF.